The T cell receptor (beta chain) under discussion was sequenced for a study of blood T cell repertoires in COVID-19. At the level of the study: Acute and convalescent COVID-19 specimens originated in the United States, Italy and Spain. Sources were T cells, B-cell-depleted T cells, or PBMCs; the material itself was cDNA or gDNA.

Measured with immunoSEQ multiplex PCR; TCRdb has only the in-frame clones, and not every one. The sample records some 55,000 clones, about 76% being singletons. This CDR3 comprises 18 residues. Losses at the gene ends were 1 base for V and 3 bases for J; bases not matched to a gene: 10. Germline V gene data show CDR1 as SGHTA and CDR2 as FQGTGA. The chain combines TRBV7-3 with TRBJ2-1, with TRBD2 matching 9 bases. The source of this sequence is an older man with active or convalescent COVID-19. The sequenced sample was peripheral blood. In nucleotides, the CDR3 is TGTGCCAGCAGCTTAAGGCCCCCCCTAGCGGGACTCTACAATGAGCAGTTCTTC. It codes for CASSLRPPLAGLYNEQFF.